What follows is one T cell receptor (beta chain) and its context. Antigen specificity is unknown. The CDR3 runs 13 residues. V gave up 4 bases and J gave up 4 bases; unmatched junction bases: 0. Germline CDR1 reads KGHSH; CDR2 reads LQKENI. The table came from immunoSEQ multiplex PCR; TCRdb's copy has only in-frame clones and leaves some out. The sample shows 95,000 to 150,000 clones, roughly nine tenths of them seen only once. The sample is drawn from a study of T cell responses to AZD1222 COVID-19 vaccine. Study results and limitations: The study found Spike-specific TCR breadth and depth rose after two AZD1222 doses. Unmutated variant regions are reportedly the target of nearly half of TCRs that are spike-specific.

The TCR originated in an adult who received the AZD1222 COVID-19 vaccine. This material consisted of peripheral blood, taken 28 days after the second AZD1222 dose. This rearrangement joins TRBV18 to TRBJ1-5; 8 bases match TRBD1. The CDR3 reads CASSRDRNQPQHF. Written as DNA, the CDR3 is TGTGCCAGCTCACGGGACAGGAATCAGCCCCAGCATTTT.